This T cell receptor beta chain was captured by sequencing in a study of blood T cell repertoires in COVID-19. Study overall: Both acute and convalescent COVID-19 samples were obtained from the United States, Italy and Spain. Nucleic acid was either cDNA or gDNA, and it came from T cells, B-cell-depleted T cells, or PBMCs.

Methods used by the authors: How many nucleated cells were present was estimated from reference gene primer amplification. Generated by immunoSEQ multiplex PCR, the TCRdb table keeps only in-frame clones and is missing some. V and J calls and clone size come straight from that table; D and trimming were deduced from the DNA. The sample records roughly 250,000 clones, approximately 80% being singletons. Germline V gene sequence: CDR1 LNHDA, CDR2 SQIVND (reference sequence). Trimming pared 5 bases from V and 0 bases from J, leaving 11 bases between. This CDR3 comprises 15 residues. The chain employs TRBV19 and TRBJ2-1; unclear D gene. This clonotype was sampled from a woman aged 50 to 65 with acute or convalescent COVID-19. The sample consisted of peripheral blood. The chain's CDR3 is CASSVLSSSYNEQFF. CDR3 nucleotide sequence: TGTGCCAGTAGTGTCTTGTCGAGCTCCTACAATGAGCAGTTCTTC.